This entry lists 17 T cell receptor beta chains sequenced from one sample in a study of CD8+ T cells in alopecia areata. Extraction and reverse transcription of RNA yielded cDNA as the sequencing template. TCRdb keeps only in-frame clones here, not all; method: immunoSEQ multiplex PCR. The sample records 150,000 to 200,000 clones, about three fifths being singletons. Stated treatment: oral pan-JAK inhibitor, 5-10 mg twice daily. The sample was CD4+ T cells sorted from blood, taken at week 24, from a patient treated with tofacitinib. The receptors here all came from a human donor with alopecia areata.

V gene TRBV29-1 combines with J gene TRBJ2-7; a possible D gene is TRBD2 (5 bases). Germline V gives CDR1 SQVTM, CDR2 ANQGSEA. CDR3 size: 14 residues. The ends were cut back, 4 bases at V and 0 bases at J, with 13 bases in the middle. The CDR3 loop reads CSVVSAASSYEQYF. The CDR3 coding sequence is TGCAGCGTTGTTTCAGCGGCCTCCTCCTACGAGCAGTACTTC.

The chain is built from TRBV29-1 and TRBJ2-7; 12 bases fit TRBD2. The J segment lost 6 bases and the V segment lost 5 bases, leaving 8 bases of the junction unmatched. The CDR3 runs 14 residues. The germline gives CDR1 SQVTM, CDR2 ANQGSEA. The CDR3 coding sequence is TGCAGCGTTCGACCGGGACTAGCGGGTATCGAGCAGTACTTC. Translation: CSVRPGLAGIEQYF.

V gene TRBV30 combines with J gene TRBJ1-6; D is unresolved. This CDR3 region has 12 residues. Trimming shortened V by 4 bases and J by 7 bases, and 8 bases separated the two germline ends. Germline V CDR1 and CDR2: GTSNPN, SVGIG (reference sequence). The CDR3 is CAWNRVNSPLHF. CDR3 DNA sequence: TGTGCCTGGAATAGGGTAAATTCACCCCTCCACTTT.

This rearrangement joins TRBV7-2 to TRBJ2-5; 7 nucleotides agree with TRBD1. Germline lookup yields CDR1 SGHTA and CDR2 FQGNSA. This CDR3 is built from 15 residues. V lost 6 bases and J lost 1; bases outside the gene matches: 8. The CDR3 bases are TGTGCCAGCAGGAAAGGGGGCGCAGTCCAAGAGACCCAGTACTTC. It yields the protein CASRKGGAVQETQYF.

This clone was counted between two and nine times. The gene calls are TRBV15 and TRBJ1-5; TRBD1 matches at 7 bases. V dropped 1 base and J dropped 7; count of bases not matched to a gene: 4. The germline CDR1 and CDR2 sequences are LNHNV and YYDKDF (reference sequence). The CDR3 loop spans 14 amino acids. CDR3 loop: CATSRAGTEQPQHF. As DNA, the CDR3 is TGTGCCACCAGCAGAGCTGGGACAGAACAGCCCCAGCATTTT.

In this sample, this clone turned up many times. The CDR3 DNA reads TGTGCCAGTAGTATAGTTGGGACAGGGGTCGTGTACTTC. Translating gives CASSIVGTGVVYF. V usage is TRBV19 and J usage is TRBJ2-7, with TRBD1 matching over 10 bases. The germline gives CDR1 LNHDA, CDR2 SQIVND (reference sequence). V trimming: 1 base; J trimming: 12 bases; junction bases outside the gene matches: 6. The CDR3 covers 13 residues. The complete variable domain, with remaining parts taken from reference TRBV19 and TRBJ2-7, reads DGGITQSPKYLFRKEGQNVTLSCEQNLNHDAMYWYRQDPGQGLRLIYYSQIVNDFQKGDIAEGYSVSREKKESFPLTVTSAQKNPTAFYLCASSIVGTGVVYFGPGTRLTVT.

The chain joins TRBV5-4 to TRBJ2-3; D call uncertain. The length of the CDR3 is 13 residues. V dropped 4 bases and J dropped 3 bases, with 9 bases sitting between them. CDR1 SGHNT and CDR2 YYREEE come from the germline V gene (reference sequence). CDR3 nucleotide sequence: TGTGCCAGCAGCAACGCGGTGACAGATACGCAGTATTTT. Its protein product is CASSNAVTDTQYF.

This clone was observed a single time. This rearrangement joins TRBV9 to TRBJ1-6, with 8 bases fitting TRBD1. This CDR3 spans 15 amino acids. Trimming cost V 0 bases and J 7 bases; bases outside gene matches: 3. Germline V gives CDR1 SGDLS, CDR2 YYNGEE. CDR3 bases: TGTGCCAGCAGCGTAGGGACAGGGTCCAATTCACCCCTCCACTTT. As protein: CASSVGTGSNSPLHF.

V is TRBV30 and J is TRBJ2-1; a possible D gene is TRBD2 (6 bases). There are 12 residues in the CDR3. V was cut by 4 bases and J by 5 bases, with 9 bases left in between. The germline CDR1 and CDR2 sequences are GTSNPN and SVGIG (reference sequence). The CDR3 here is CAWIPGDNEQFF. The CDR3 nucleotides are TGTGCCTGGATCCCGGGGGACAATGAGCAGTTCTTC.

The chain couples TRBV4-1 to TRBJ1-2, with D possibly TRBD1 on 6 matching bases. CDR3 length: 15 amino acids. Germline loops: CDR1 MGHRA, CDR2 YSYEKL. The V end was cut by 1 base, the J end by 2 bases, with 11 bases between. This CDR3 reads CASSQGGGLNYGYTF. The DNA of the CDR3 is TGCGCCAGCAGCCAAGGGGGGGGGCTAAACTATGGCTACACCTTC.

This clone was seen a single time. The chain combines TRBV7-9 with TRBJ1-2; D is perhaps TRBD1 (6 bases). Trimming cost V 7 bases and J 4 bases, with 10 bases left between them. The CDR3 consists of 12 residues. The V gene's germline CDR1 is SEHNR and CDR2 FQNEAQ (reference sequence). The DNA for the CDR3 is TGTGCCAGCACTGAGGGGGTCTATGGCTACACCTTC. It encodes CASTEGVYGYTF.

The rearrangement links TRBV11-1 to TRBJ2-3; the match to TRBD2 covers 9 bases. Germline lookup yields CDR1 SGHAT and CDR2 FQDESV (reference sequence). V was pared by 6 bases and J by 4 bases, with 5 bases of the junction left unmatched. CDR3 size: 14 residues. Here the CDR3 reads CASSFSGGADTQYF. The CDR3, as DNA: TGTGCCAGCAGTTTTAGCGGGGGAGCAGATACGCAGTATTTT.

Only a few counts were recorded for this clone. This chain connects TRBV25-1 to TRBJ1-2, with D possibly being TRBD1 (6 bases). V shed 6 bases and J shed 4 bases, with 12 bases lying between them. CDR1 is MGHDK, CDR2 SYGVNS, per germline. There are 13 residues in the CDR3. CDR3 sequence (DNA): TGTGCCAGCAGCCGAGGACAGTCCTATGGCTACACCTTC. Its translation: CASSRGQSYGYTF.

By its share, this clone is medium-sized (0.01 to 0.1%). V is TRBV7-9 and J is TRBJ1-4; D unclear. The CDR3 has 13 amino acids. The V end lost 2 bases, the J end lost 12 bases, and 13 bases lay between the germline ends. Looked up from germline, CDR1 is SEHNR and CDR2 is FQNEAQ (reference sequence). CDR3 residues: CASSLQPGEELFF. Written as DNA, the CDR3 is TGTGCCAGCAGCTTACAACCCGGAGAGGAACTGTTTTTT.

The V and J genes are TRBV29-1 and TRBJ2-1; 11 bases map to TRBD2. This CDR3 has 14 amino acids. V trimming: 7 bases; J trimming: 2 bases; junction bases outside the gene matches: 4. Germline CDR1 is SQVTM and CDR2 is ANQGSEA. The CDR3 is CSGALAGAYNEQFF. The CDR3 region has the DNA TGCAGCGGTGCACTAGCGGGGGCCTACAATGAGCAGTTCTTC.

This clone was observed a handful of times. This sequence joins TRBV25-1 and TRBJ1-4; unclear D gene. The CDR3 consists of 14 residues. V lost 2 bases to trimming and J lost 4 bases, with 8 bases between them. CDR1 is MGHDK and CDR2 is SYGVNS in the germline V gene. The CDR3 region has the DNA TGTGCCAGCAGTGAACCCGGGTTTAATGAAAAACTGTTTTTT. Its protein is CASSEPGFNEKLFF.

This sequence joins TRBV27 and TRBJ2-7; D may be TRBD1 (5 bases). Germline CDR1 MNHEY, CDR2 SMNVEV (reference sequence). This CDR3 is built from 15 residues. Trimming pared 5 bases from V and 3 bases from J, leaving 17 bases between. The CDR3 DNA follows: TGTGCCAGCAGTGTTGAAAGGGATAGGGGCTACGAGCAGTACTTC. Translating gives CASSVERDRGYEQYF.